This T cell receptor (beta chain) was sequenced during a study of blood T cell repertoires in COVID-19. Across the whole study: T cells, B-cell-depleted T cells, or PBMCs provided the cDNA or gDNA that served as material.

Germline V CDR1 and CDR2: MNHEY, SMNVEV (reference sequence). The CDR3 consists of 14 residues. Trimming at V came to 5 bases and at J to 5 bases, leaving 8 bases not matched to a gene. As originally analysed: Reference gene primer amplification yielded estimated nucleated cell counts. Method: immunoSEQ multiplex PCR; TCRdb's copy keeps in-frame clones and lacks some. V, J and clone size derive from that table, while D and trimming were established from the DNA sequence. The table has about 170,000 clones, around 81% seen once; the top ten hold about 8.1%. Seattle-derived patients entered the study during active infection and were followed longitudinally.

The J gene is TRBJ2-7, the V gene TRBV27; 8 positions agree with TRBD2. The specimen sequenced was peripheral blood. This receptor was identified in an elderly woman with COVID-19, enrolled during active disease. The chain's CDR3 is CASSSGGRYHEQYF. Written as DNA, the CDR3 is TGTGCCAGCAGTAGCGGGGGTAGATACCACGAGCAGTACTTC.